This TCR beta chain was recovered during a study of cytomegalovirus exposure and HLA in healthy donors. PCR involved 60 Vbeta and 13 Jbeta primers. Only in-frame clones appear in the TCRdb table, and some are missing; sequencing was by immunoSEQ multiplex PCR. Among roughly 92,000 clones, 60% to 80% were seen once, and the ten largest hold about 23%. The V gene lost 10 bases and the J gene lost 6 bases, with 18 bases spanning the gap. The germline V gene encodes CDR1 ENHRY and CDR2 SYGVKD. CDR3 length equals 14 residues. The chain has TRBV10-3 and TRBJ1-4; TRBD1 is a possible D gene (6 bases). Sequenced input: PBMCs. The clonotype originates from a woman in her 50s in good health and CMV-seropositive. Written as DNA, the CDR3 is TGTGCCACCGGGGATACAGGGACGCATGAAAAACTGTTTTTT. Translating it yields CATGDTGTHEKLFF.